This T cell receptor (beta chain) comes out of a study of cytotoxic CD8 clonotypes in ibrutinib-treated CLL. Study-level information: Among the samples, the mean was around 260,000 productive templates and approximately 94,000 productive rearrangements.

The V gene lost 2 bases and the J gene lost 7 bases, with 11 bases spanning the gap. The CDR3 consists of 14 residues. The germline V gene encodes CDR1 MNHEY and CDR2 SVGAGI. Libraries were prepared by immunoSEQ multiplex PCR; TCRdb keeps only in-frame clonotypes and omits some of them. The sample holds some 350,000 clones, 60% to 80% seen once. The sequencing here drew on PBMCs, taken after 36 months of ibrutinib treatment. The source of this sequence is a human donor with chronic lymphocytic leukemia. This chain joins TRBV6-5 and TRBJ1-4, with D perhaps TRBD1 (6 bases). Here the CDR3 reads CASSYAGGGEKLFF. As DNA, the CDR3 is TGTGCCAGCAGTTACGCCGGGGGCGGTGAAAAACTGTTTTTT.